This T cell receptor (beta chain) was captured by sequencing in a study of blood T cells in healthy people across ages. The study's findings and limits: Long-lived donors exceeded aged donors in naive CD4+ cells and diversity. Naive T cell percentage by flow cytometry tracked strongly with beta diversity.

A note on this clonotype: Its antigen is still unknown.

The CDR3 extends over 16 amino acids. J was trimmed by 0 bases and V by 0 bases; bases with no gene match: 0. Germline V gene lookup returns CDR1 SGHDT and CDR2 YYEEEE. Primers used in a second PCR of about 6 to 12 cycles were a sample-barcoded 5' primer and a J-beta primer mix. Each single sample gave us at least 3 million CDR3-containing paired-end reads. MiXCR, applied by TCRdb to the 5' RACE reads, yields one record per CDR3 protein. The sample holds about 1.5 million distinct CDR3 sequences, around two fifths seen once. The V call is TRBV5-6, the J call TRBJ2-1, with TRBD1 matching over 10 bases. Material for sequencing was blood. This clonotype was obtained from a woman between 18 and 30 years old in good health. The CDR3 DNA sequence: TGTGCCAGCAGCTTGGGGGACAGGGGCTCCTACAATGAGCAGTTCTTC. This sequence encodes CASSLGDRGSYNEQFF.